This entry features one T cell receptor (beta chain) sequence. Its antigen is currently unknown. Both 60 Vbeta primers and 13 Jbeta primers went into the PCR. The table came from immunoSEQ multiplex PCR; TCRdb's copy has only in-frame clones and leaves some out. The data contain some 200,000 clones, approximately 70% of them seen just once; the ten biggest clones take up 2.5% to 3%. This sample stems from a study of cytomegalovirus exposure and HLA in healthy donors. General study points: Later on, an analysis tied 15,000 to 20,000 TCR beta sequences to HLA alleles at 0.05 false discovery rate. Most TCR beta V segments were productive about 90% or about 30% of the time in an earlier analysis. Of the V segments, some could not be distinguished, including TRBV6-2 and TRBV6-3, and were excluded. Roughly uniform depth of sequencing across donors was assumed in presence/absence analyses.

Losses at the gene ends were 5 bases for V and 2 bases for J; bases not matched to a gene: 10. The CDR3 is made up of 15 amino acids. From germline, CDR1 is SGHRS and CDR2 YFSETQ. The rearrangement joins TRBV5-1 to TRBJ2-7, with 7 bases identical to TRBD2. The sequenced sample was PBMCs. The TCR comes from a man in his forties in good health and CMV-seropositive. In DNA form, the CDR3 reads TGCGCCAGCAGTCCCACCCGGACTAGTGCCTACGAGCAGTACTTC. Its translation: CASSPTRTSAYEQYF.